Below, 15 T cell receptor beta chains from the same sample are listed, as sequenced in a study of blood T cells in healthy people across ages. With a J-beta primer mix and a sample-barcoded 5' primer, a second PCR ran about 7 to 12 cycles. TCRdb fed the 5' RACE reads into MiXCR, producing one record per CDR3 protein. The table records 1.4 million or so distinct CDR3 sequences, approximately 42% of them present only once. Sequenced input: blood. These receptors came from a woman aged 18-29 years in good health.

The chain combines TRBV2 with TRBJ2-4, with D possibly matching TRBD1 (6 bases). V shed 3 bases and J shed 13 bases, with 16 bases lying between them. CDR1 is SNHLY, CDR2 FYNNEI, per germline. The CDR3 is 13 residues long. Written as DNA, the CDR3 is TGTGCCAGCAGTGAGGTTCAGGGGTTTGGGCAGTACTTC. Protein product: CASSEVQGFGQYF.

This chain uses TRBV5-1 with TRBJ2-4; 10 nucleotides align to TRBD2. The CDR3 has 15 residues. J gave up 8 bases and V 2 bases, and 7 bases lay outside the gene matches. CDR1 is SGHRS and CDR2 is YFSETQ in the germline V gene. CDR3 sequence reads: CASSLAGGPVDIQYF. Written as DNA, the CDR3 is TGCGCCAGCAGCTTAGCGGGGGGGCCCGTAGACATTCAGTACTTC.

Here the CDR3 reads CASRTSGGGYYNEQFF. The CDR3, as DNA: TGTGCCAGCAGGACTTCAGGAGGGGGCTACTACAATGAGCAGTTCTTC. This chain joins TRBV6-5 and TRBJ2-1; a possible D gene is TRBD1 (7 bases). There are 16 residues in the CDR3. Germline CDR1 is MNHEY and CDR2 is SVGAGI. Trimming cost V 6 bases and J 3 bases, with 18 bases left between them.

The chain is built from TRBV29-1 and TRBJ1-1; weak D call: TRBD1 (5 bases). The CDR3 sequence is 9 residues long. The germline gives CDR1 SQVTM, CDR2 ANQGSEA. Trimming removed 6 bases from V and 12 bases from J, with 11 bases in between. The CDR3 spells CSVTGGTFF. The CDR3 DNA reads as TGCAGCGTCACGGGGGGGACTTTCTTT.

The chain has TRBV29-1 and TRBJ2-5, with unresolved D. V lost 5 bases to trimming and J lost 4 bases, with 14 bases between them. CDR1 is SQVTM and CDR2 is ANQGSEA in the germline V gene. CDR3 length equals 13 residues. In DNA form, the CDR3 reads TGCAGCGTTAGCATGAGCACAAGAGAGACCCAGTACTTC. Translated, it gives CSVSMSTRETQYF.

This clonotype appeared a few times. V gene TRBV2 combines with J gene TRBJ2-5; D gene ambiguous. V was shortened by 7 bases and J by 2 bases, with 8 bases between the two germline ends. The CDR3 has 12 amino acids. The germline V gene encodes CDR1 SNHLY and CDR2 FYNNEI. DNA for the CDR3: TGTGCCAGCACTGGCCGTCAAGAGACCCAGTACTTC. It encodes CASTGRQETQYF.

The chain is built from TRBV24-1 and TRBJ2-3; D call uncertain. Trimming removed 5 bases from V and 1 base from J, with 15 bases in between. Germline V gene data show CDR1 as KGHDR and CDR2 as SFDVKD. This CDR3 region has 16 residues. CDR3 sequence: CATSATRTWGTDTQYF. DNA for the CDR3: TGTGCCACCAGTGCCACCCGGACCTGGGGCACAGATACGCAGTATTTT.

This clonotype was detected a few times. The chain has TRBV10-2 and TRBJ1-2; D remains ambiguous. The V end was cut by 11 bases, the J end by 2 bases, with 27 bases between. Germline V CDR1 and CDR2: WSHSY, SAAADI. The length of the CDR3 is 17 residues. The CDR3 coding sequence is TGCGCCGCATTAACCCTTGTCTGGGAGTCAACCAACTATGGCTACACCTTC. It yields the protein CAALTLVWESTNYGYTF.

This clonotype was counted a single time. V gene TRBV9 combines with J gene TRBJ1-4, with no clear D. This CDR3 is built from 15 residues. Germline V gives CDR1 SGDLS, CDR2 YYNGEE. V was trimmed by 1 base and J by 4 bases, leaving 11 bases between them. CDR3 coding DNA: TGTGCCAGCAGCGTATCTCCGCAGGATAATGAAAAACTGTTTTTT. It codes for CASSVSPQDNEKLFF.

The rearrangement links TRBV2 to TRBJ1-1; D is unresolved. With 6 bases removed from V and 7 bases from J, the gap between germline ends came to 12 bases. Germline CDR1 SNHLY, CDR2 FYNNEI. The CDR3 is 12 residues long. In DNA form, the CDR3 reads TGTGCCAGCAGCCGAGCTTACGGTGAAGCTTTCTTT. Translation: CASSRAYGEAFF. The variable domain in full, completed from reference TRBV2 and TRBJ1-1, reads EPEVTQTPSHQVTQMGQEVILRCVPISNHLYFYWYRQILGQKVEFLVSFYNNEISEKSEIFDDQFSVERPDGSNFTLKIRSTKLEDSAMYFCASSRAYGEAFFGQGTRLTVV.

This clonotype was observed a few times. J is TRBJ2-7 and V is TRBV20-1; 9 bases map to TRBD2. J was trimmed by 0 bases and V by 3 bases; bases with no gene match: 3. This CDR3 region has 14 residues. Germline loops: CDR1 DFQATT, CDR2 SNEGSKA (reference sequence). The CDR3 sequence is CSASTSGRSYEQYF. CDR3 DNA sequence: TGCAGTGCTAGTACTAGCGGGCGCTCCTACGAGCAGTACTTC.

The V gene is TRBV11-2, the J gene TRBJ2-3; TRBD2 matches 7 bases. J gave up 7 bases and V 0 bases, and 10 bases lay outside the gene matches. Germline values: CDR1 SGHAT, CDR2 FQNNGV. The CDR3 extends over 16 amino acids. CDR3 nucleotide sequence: TGTGCCAGCAGCTTAGATGGGAGGGTGCGGAAAAATACGCAGTATTTT. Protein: CASSLDGRVRKNTQYF.

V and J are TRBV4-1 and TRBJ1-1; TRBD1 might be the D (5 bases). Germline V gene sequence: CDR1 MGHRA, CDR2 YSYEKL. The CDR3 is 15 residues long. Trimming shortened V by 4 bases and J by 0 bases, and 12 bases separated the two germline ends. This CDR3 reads CASSRGASMNTEAFF. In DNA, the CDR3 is TGCGCCAGCAGCCGAGGGGCCAGCATGAACACTGAAGCTTTCTTT.

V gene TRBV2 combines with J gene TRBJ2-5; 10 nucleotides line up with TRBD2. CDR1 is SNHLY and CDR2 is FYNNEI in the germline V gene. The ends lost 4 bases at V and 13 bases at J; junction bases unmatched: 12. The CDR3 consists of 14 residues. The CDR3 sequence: CASSGGLAESKAYF. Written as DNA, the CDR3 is TGTGCCAGCAGTGGAGGACTAGCGGAATCAAAGGCGTACTTC.

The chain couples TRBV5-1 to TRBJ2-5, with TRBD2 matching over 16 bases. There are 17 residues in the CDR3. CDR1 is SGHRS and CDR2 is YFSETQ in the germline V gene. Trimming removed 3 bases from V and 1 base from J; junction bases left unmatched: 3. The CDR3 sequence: CASSSGLAGGVQETQYF. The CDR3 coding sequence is TGCGCCAGCAGCTCGGGACTAGCGGGAGGGGTCCAAGAGACCCAGTACTTC. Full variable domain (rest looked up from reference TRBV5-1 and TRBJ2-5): KAGVTQTPRYLIKTRGQQVTLSCSPISGHRSVSWYQQTPGQGLQFLFEYFSETQRNKGNFPGRFSGRQFSNSRSEMNVSTLELGDSALYLCASSSGLAGGVQETQYFGPGTRLLVL.